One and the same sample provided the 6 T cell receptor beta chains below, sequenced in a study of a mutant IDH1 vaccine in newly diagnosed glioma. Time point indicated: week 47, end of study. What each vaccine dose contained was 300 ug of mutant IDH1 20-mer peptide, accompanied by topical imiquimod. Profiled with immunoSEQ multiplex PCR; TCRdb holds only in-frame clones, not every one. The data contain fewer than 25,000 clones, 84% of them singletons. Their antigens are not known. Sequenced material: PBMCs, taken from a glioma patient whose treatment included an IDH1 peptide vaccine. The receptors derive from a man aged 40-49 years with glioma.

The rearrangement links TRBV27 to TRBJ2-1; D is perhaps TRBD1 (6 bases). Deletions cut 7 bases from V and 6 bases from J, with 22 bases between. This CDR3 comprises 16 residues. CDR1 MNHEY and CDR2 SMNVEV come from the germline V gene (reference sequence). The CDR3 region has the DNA TGTGCCAGCAACCCTAACGCCGTGGGACAATTCAATGAGCAGTTCTTC. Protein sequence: CASNPNAVGQFNEQFF.

CDR3 sequence reads: CAPSSPKRFPRGAQGTGQPQHF. Written as DNA, the CDR3 is TGTGCGCCAAGCAGTCCAAAGCGATTTCCGCGGGGGGCTCAGGGGACAGGGCAGCCCCAGCATTTT. V is TRBV21-1 and J is TRBJ1-5; TRBD1, the D gene given by the table, was not confirmed from the DNA. TRBV21-1 is a documented pseudogene. The CDR3 has 22 amino acids.

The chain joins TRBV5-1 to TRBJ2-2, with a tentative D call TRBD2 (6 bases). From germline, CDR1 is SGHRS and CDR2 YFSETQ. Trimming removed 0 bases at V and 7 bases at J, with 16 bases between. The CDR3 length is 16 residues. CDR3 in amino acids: CASSLAIAAIGGELFF. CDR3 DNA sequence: TGCGCCAGCAGCTTGGCAATAGCGGCGATCGGCGGGGAGCTGTTTTTT.

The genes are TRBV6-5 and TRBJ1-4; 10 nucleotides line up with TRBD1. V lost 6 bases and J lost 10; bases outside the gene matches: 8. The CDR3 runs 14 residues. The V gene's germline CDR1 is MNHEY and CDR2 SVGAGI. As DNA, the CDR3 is TGTGCCAGCAGGAGGGGGACAGGGGCTGCAAAACTGTTTTTT. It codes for CASRRGTGAAKLFF.

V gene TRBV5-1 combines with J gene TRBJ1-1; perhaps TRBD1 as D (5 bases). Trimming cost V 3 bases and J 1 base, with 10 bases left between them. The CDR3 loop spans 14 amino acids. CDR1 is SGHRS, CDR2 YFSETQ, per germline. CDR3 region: CASSSGGQNTEAFF. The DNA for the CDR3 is TGCGCCAGCAGCTCCGGGGGTCAGAACACTGAAGCTTTCTTT.

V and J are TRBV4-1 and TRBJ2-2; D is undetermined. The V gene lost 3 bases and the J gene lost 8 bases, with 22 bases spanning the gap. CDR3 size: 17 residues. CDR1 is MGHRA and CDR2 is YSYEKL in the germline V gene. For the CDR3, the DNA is TGCGCCAGCAGCCAGCTGGACCTAGTGGTTACGGAAGGGGAGCTGTTTTTT. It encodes CASSQLDLVVTEGELFF.